The source of this T cell receptor beta chain is a study of lymphopenia after photon versus proton radiotherapy. Germline values: CDR1 SGHAT, CDR2 FQNNGV. The length of the CDR3 is 16 residues. V lost 0 bases, J lost 3 bases, and 14 bases lay in between. Repertoires were generated with immunoSEQ multiplex PCR, while TCRdb's copy carries only in-frame clones and drops some. Of some 170,000 clones listed, roughly nine tenths are singletons. The starting material was peripheral blood, obtained from a patient treated with photon-based radiotherapy. The rearrangement joins TRBV11-2 to TRBJ1-2; weak D call: TRBD1 (6 bases). The TCR comes from a man aged 50-60 years with gastric cancer. The CDR3 nucleotides are TGTGCCAGCAGCTTAGAAGGCGGGACACCGTACTATGGCTACACCTTC. It specifies CASSLEGGTPYYGYTF.